This entry lists 20 T cell receptor beta chains sequenced from one sample in a study of a mutant IDH1 vaccine in newly diagnosed glioma. Only in-frame clones appear in the TCRdb table, and some are missing; sequencing was by immunoSEQ multiplex PCR. The sample has about 59,000 clones; around 90% are singletons. Time point indicated: baseline, week 1 (first vaccination visit). The treatment is: pre-vaccination baseline after standard-of-care therapy. The sequenced sample was PBMCs, obtained from a glioma patient treated with radiotherapy, temozolomide or both. The source of these receptors is a man aged 45-60 years with glioma.

This chain links TRBV9 with TRBJ2-3; 15 bases match TRBD2. The CDR3 length is 17 residues. With 4 bases clipped from V and 3 bases from J, the junction kept 6 bases outside the gene matches. CDR1 and CDR2 from the germline V gene are SGDLS and YYNGEE. The CDR3 reads CASSPGLAGGWTDTQYF. In DNA form, the CDR3 reads TGTGCCAGCAGCCCAGGACTAGCGGGGGGGTGGACAGATACGCAGTATTTT.

The chain joins TRBV5-1 to TRBJ2-1, with TRBD1 matching 9 bases. CDR3 length: 15 residues. In germline, CDR1 is SGHRS, CDR2 YFSETQ. Trimming cost V 0 bases and J 8 bases; bases outside gene matches: 6. The CDR3 spells CASSLEGTGLDEQFF. Here the CDR3 DNA reads TGCGCCAGCAGCTTGGAGGGGACAGGGTTGGATGAGCAGTTCTTC.

The chain joins TRBV11-2 to TRBJ1-1; D unresolved. V lost 0 bases and J lost 4, with 12 bases in between. Germline CDR1 reads SGHAT; CDR2 reads FQNNGV. This CDR3 contains 15 residues. Here the CDR3 DNA reads TGTGCCAGCAGCTTAGATCCCAGCCTGGCCACTGAAGCTTTCTTT. It codes for CASSLDPSLATEAFF.

The chain recombines TRBV5-4 with TRBJ2-7; TRBD1 is a possible D gene (6 bases). Trimming cost V 1 base and J 5 bases, with 13 bases left between them. The germline CDR1 and CDR2 sequences are SGHNT and YYREEE (reference sequence). The CDR3 extends over 14 amino acids. CDR3 sequence reads: CASSLSAGADEQYF. The CDR3 region has the DNA TGTGCCAGCAGCTTGTCGGCAGGGGCGGACGAGCAGTACTTC. Looking up the rest from reference TRBV5-4 and TRBJ2-7 gives the full variable domain: ETGVTQSPTHLIKTRGQQVTLRCSSQSGHNTVSWYQQALGQGPQFIFQYYREEENGRGNFPPRFSGLQFPNYSSELNVNALELDDSALYLCASSLSAGADEQYFGPGTRLTVT.

The chain links TRBV7-2 to TRBJ2-5, with 7 positions matching TRBD2. CDR1 is SGHTA and CDR2 is FQGNSA in the germline V gene. Trimming removed 5 bases from V and 0 bases from J; junction bases left unmatched: 6. The CDR3 runs 15 residues. Written as DNA, the CDR3 is TGTGCCAGCAGCCCTACGCGGGGGAACCAAGAGACCCAGTACTTC. Protein sequence: CASSPTRGNQETQYF.

J is TRBJ2-5 and V is TRBV5-4, with D perhaps matching TRBD1 (5 bases). The germline CDR1 and CDR2 sequences are SGHNT and YYREEE (reference sequence). Trimming stripped 5 bases from V and 4 bases from J, with 18 bases between. The CDR3 extends over 15 amino acids. CDR3 coding DNA: TGTGCCAGCAGTCAGAGCTCAGGGATGGGAGAGACCCAGTACTTC. It specifies CASSQSSGMGETQYF.

The chain links TRBV7-2 to TRBJ2-7; no reliable D call. Trimming took 2 bases from V and 5 from J, leaving 16 bases between them. This CDR3 spans 15 amino acids. CDR1 and CDR2 from the germline V gene are SGHTA and FQGNSA. CDR3 bases: TGTGCCAGCAGCTTAAGTCCCTCGGGTGGACACGAGCAGTACTTC. Its translation: CASSLSPSGGHEQYF.

Comment on this clone: The sample holds other DNA sequences that translate to the same CDR3. The CDR3 coding sequence is TGTGCCAGTAGCCGACAGGGTTACGAGCAGTACTTC. Residues: CASSRQGYEQYF. V and J are TRBV19 and TRBJ2-7, with 7 bases that match TRBD1. The germline CDR1 and CDR2 sequences are LNHDA and SQIVND (reference sequence). The J segment lost 4 bases and the V segment lost 6 bases, leaving 3 bases of the junction unmatched. CDR3 length: 12 residues.

This chain uses TRBV7-2 with TRBJ1-1; perhaps TRBD1 as D (5 bases). The germline V gene encodes CDR1 SGHTA and CDR2 FQGNSA. The CDR3 sequence is 14 residues long. V was shortened by 2 bases and J by 5 bases, with 12 bases between the two germline ends. The CDR3 reads CASSLNFGGTEAFF. In DNA, the CDR3 is TGTGCCAGCAGCTTAAACTTCGGGGGAACTGAAGCTTTCTTT. The variable domain in full, completed from reference TRBV7-2 and TRBJ1-1, reads GAGVSQSPSNKVTEKGKDVELRCDPISGHTALYWYRQSLGQGLEFLIYFQGNSAPDKSGLPSDRFSAERTGGSVSTLTIQRTQQEDSAVYLCASSLNFGGTEAFFGQGTRLTVV.

The chain has TRBV14 and TRBJ1-2, with 7 bases that match TRBD1. Trimming removed 4 bases from V and 8 bases from J; junction bases left unmatched: 7. Germline V lookup: CDR1 SGHDN, CDR2 FVKESK. CDR3 size: 13 residues. This CDR3 is CASSRLTGTGYTF. CDR3 sequence (DNA): TGTGCCAGCAGCCGCCTGACAGGGACCGGCTACACCTTC.

The chain couples TRBV5-4 to TRBJ1-1, with 8 bases lining up with TRBD1. V lost 4 bases to trimming and J lost 6 bases; unmatched junction nucleotides: 11. The CDR3 sequence is 15 residues long. CDR1 and CDR2 from the germline V gene are SGHNT and YYREEE (reference sequence). The CDR3, as DNA: TGTGCCAGCAGCCAACTAGACAGGGGTCCTCCTGAAGCTTTCTTT. Amino acids: CASSQLDRGPPEAFF.

The CDR3: CASSRTGGNEQFF. The CDR3 DNA is TGTGCCAGCAGCAGGACAGGGGGCAATGAGCAGTTCTTC. The chain has TRBV4-2 and TRBJ2-1; TRBD1 agrees at 10 bases. Germline V CDR1 and CDR2: LGHNA, YNFKEQ. V shed 5 bases and J 6 bases; nucleotides not matched to a gene: 1. CDR3 length equals 13 residues.

The chain is built from TRBV15 and TRBJ2-5, with TRBD1 identical over 7 bases. Germline V gene data show CDR1 as LNHNV and CDR2 as YYDKDF (reference sequence). Losses at the gene ends were 3 bases for V and 4 bases for J; bases not matched to a gene: 8. The CDR3 is 15 amino acids. CDR3 sequence: CATSRRQGLGETQYF. The CDR3 DNA reads as TGTGCCACCAGCAGGCGACAGGGCCTGGGAGAGACCCAGTACTTC.

The chain combines TRBV7-9 with TRBJ2-7; TRBD2 aligns across 16 bases. This CDR3 region has 19 residues. V lost 4 bases and J lost 5; bases outside the gene matches: 14. The V gene's germline CDR1 is SEHNR and CDR2 FQNEAQ (reference sequence). CDR3 residues: CASSSTGLAGGRVRNEQYF. CDR3 coding DNA: TGTGCCAGCAGCTCCACGGGACTAGCGGGGGGGAGGGTACGGAACGAGCAGTACTTC.

The V gene is TRBV7-8, the J gene TRBJ1-5, with unresolved D. The CDR3 consists of 15 residues. V lost 2 bases and J lost 0, with 8 bases in between. Looked up from germline, CDR1 is SGHVS and CDR2 is FQNEAQ. The CDR3 protein is CASSLRWDSNQPQHF. The CDR3 coding sequence is TGTGCCAGCAGCTTACGGTGGGATAGCAATCAGCCCCAGCATTTT.

In its sample, this clone is medium-sized. The chain recombines TRBV4-1 with TRBJ1-1, with D perhaps matching TRBD1 (6 bases). With 2 bases removed from V and 11 bases from J, the gap between germline ends came to 15 bases. Looked up from germline, CDR1 is MGHRA and CDR2 is YSYEKL. This CDR3 has 13 amino acids. This CDR3 reads CASSQRQDSRAFF. CDR3 DNA sequence: TGCGCCAGCAGCCAAAGACAGGATTCTCGGGCTTTCTTT.

The chain joins TRBV11-3 to TRBJ2-5; D may be TRBD2 (5 bases). The germline gives CDR1 SGHNT, CDR2 YENEEA. V gave up 4 bases and J gave up 0 bases, with 24 bases separating them. This CDR3 has 19 residues. The CDR3 sequence: CASSSHPGIREQYQETQYF. The CDR3 nucleotides read TGTGCCAGCAGCTCCCATCCCGGGATTAGGGAACAGTACCAAGAGACCCAGTACTTC.

The V and J genes are TRBV4-1 and TRBJ2-1; the D is unclear. With 0 bases removed from V and 4 bases from J, the gap between germline ends came to 7 bases. Germline V gene sequence: CDR1 MGHRA, CDR2 YSYEKL. The CDR3 loop spans 14 amino acids. This chain's CDR3 is CASSQEDRYNEQFF. The DNA of the CDR3 is TGCGCCAGCAGCCAAGAGGACCGGTACAATGAGCAGTTCTTC.

Relative to its sample, this clone is medium-sized. This chain joins TRBV7-6 and TRBJ1-5; D unresolved. Trimming took 5 bases from V and 6 from J, leaving 11 bases between them. Germline V gene data show CDR1 as SGHVS and CDR2 as FNYEAQ. CDR3 size: 13 residues. CDR3 loop: CASSPWVGQPQHF. CDR3 nucleotides: TGTGCCAGCAGCCCCTGGGTAGGTCAGCCCCAGCATTTT.

V gene TRBV9 combines with J gene TRBJ2-3, with 13 bases identical to TRBD2. The length of the CDR3 is 19 residues. The V segment lost 0 bases and the J segment 1 base; nucleotides outside the gene matches: 8. Per the germline V gene, CDR1 is SGDLS and CDR2 is YYNGEE. The CDR3 coding sequence is TGTGCCAGCAGCGTAGGGGCCGGGACTAGCGGGGCCCGCACAGATACGCAGTATTTT. Translating it yields CASSVGAGTSGARTDTQYF.